Below are 17 T cell receptor beta chains sequenced from a single sample in a study of OX40 agonist ivuxolimab in advanced cancers. Method: immunoSEQ multiplex PCR; TCRdb's copy keeps in-frame clones and lacks some. The sample yields approximately 50,000 clones, about four fifths seen once. The starting material was CD4+ or CD8+ T cells sorted from blood, obtained in a trial of the OX40 agonist ivuxolimab. All receptors derive from an adult with an advanced solid tumor such as melanoma, head and neck, liver or kidney cancer.

The chain employs TRBV27 and TRBJ2-1; D is perhaps TRBD1 or TRBD2 (5 bases each). The length of the CDR3 is 15 residues. V gave up 5 bases and J gave up 7 bases, with 18 bases separating them. Germline CDR1 and CDR2: MNHEY and SMNVEV (reference sequence). The CDR3 region is CASSLIIGAVNEQFF. The CDR3 nucleotides read TGTGCCAGCAGTCTAATCATCGGGGCCGTTAATGAGCAGTTCTTC.

The chain employs TRBV6-6 and TRBJ2-7; 8 bases map to TRBD1. The CDR3 is 15 amino acids. V shed 4 bases and J 6 bases; nucleotides not matched to a gene: 11. CDR1 is MNHNY, CDR2 SVGAGI, per germline (reference sequence). Here the CDR3 DNA reads TGTGCCAGCAGTTGGTCCGGACAGGGACAGGTCGAGCAGTACTTC. Translation gives CASSWSGQGQVEQYF.

The chain couples TRBV15 to TRBJ1-2; a weak D match, TRBD1 (5 bases). V was pared by 1 base and J by 0 bases, with 15 bases between. This CDR3 is 17 amino acids long. From germline, CDR1 is LNHNV and CDR2 YYDKDF (reference sequence). In DNA form, the CDR3 reads TGTGCCACCAGCAGAGGCGGAGCAGGGCAAGCTAACTATGGCTACACCTTC. Translated: CATSRGGAGQANYGYTF.

The chain is built from TRBV6-6 and TRBJ2-5; D not resolved. Looked up from germline, CDR1 is MNHNY and CDR2 is SVGAGI (reference sequence). The CDR3 is 15 amino acids. V lost 5 bases and J lost 3, with 16 bases in between. The CDR3 loop is CASSQSPYGEETQYF. The CDR3 DNA sequence: TGTGCCAGCAGTCAATCCCCCTACGGCGAAGAGACCCAGTACTTC.

This clone was seen once. V usage is TRBV5-1 and J usage is TRBJ1-4; no clear D gene. The CDR3 runs to 14 residues. From germline, CDR1 is SGHRS and CDR2 YFSETQ. Trimming took off 1 base at V and 7 bases at J, with 11 bases between the two ends. CDR3 nucleotide sequence: TGCGCCAGCAGCTTGACTGGGGTTTTTGAAAAACTGTTTTTT. This codes for CASSLTGVFEKLFF.

The table lists this clone with a count of one. The rearrangement joins TRBV4-2 to TRBJ2-2, with no clear D. This CDR3 has 13 residues. In germline, CDR1 is LGHNA, CDR2 YNFKEQ. Deletions cut 0 bases from V and 2 bases from J, with 1 base between. The CDR3 bases are TGTGCCAGCAGCCAAGACAACACCGGGGAGCTGTTTTTT. Translating gives CASSQDNTGELFF.

The chain recombines TRBV7-2 with TRBJ2-5, with 10 bases fitting TRBD2. The ends lost 5 bases at V and 1 base at J; junction bases unmatched: 4. Germline V lookup: CDR1 SGHTA, CDR2 FQGNSA. The CDR3 extends over 15 amino acids. CDR3 in amino acids: CASSRRTSGQETQYF. The CDR3 region has the DNA TGTGCCAGCAGCAGGCGGACTAGCGGCCAAGAGACCCAGTACTTC.

The CDR3 nucleotides read TGCGCCAGCAGCTTGGGGGCTAGCGGGGTATACGAGCAGTACTTC. This translates into CASSLGASGVYEQYF. This chain joins TRBV5-1 and TRBJ2-7; 9 bases line up with TRBD2. After removal of 0 bases from V and 4 bases from J, the junction contained 5 bases not matched to a gene. CDR3 length equals 15 residues. Germline V lookup: CDR1 SGHRS, CDR2 YFSETQ.

The V call is TRBV9, the J call TRBJ2-7; tentative D call: TRBD1 (6 bases). This CDR3 spans 13 amino acids. Germline CDR1 and CDR2: SGDLS and YYNGEE. V lost 3 bases, J lost 6 bases, and 13 bases lay in between. Written as DNA, the CDR3 is TGTGCCAGCAGCGGGACAGTTTACGGCGAGCAGTACTTC. It yields the protein CASSGTVYGEQYF. Drawing the rest from reference TRBV9 and TRBJ2-7, the complete variable domain is DSGVTQTPKHLITATGQRVTLRCSPRSGDLSVYWYQQSLDQGLQFLIQYYNGEERAKGNILERFSAQQFPDLHSELNLSSLELGDSALYFCASSGTVYGEQYFGPGTRLTVT.

CDR3 in DNA: TGTGCCAGCGCCTCCCGGGACCTCGCAACTAATGAAAAACTGTTTTTT. Encoded protein: CASASRDLATNEKLFF. V usage is TRBV28 and J usage is TRBJ1-4; possibly TRBD1 for D (5 bases). Trimming took off 8 bases at V and 0 bases at J, with 16 bases between the two ends. CDR3 size: 16 residues. Germline CDR1 is MDHEN and CDR2 is SYDVKM.

V usage is TRBV28 and J usage is TRBJ2-1; TRBD2 aligns across 10 bases. Trimming removed 5 bases from V and 0 bases from J; junction bases left unmatched: 13. There are 19 residues in the CDR3. CDR1 is MDHEN and CDR2 is SYDVKM in the germline V gene. CDR3 coding DNA: TGTGCCAGCAGTCCCCGTTTAAGGACTAGCGGTAGCTCCTACAATGAGCAGTTCTTC. Protein product: CASSPRLRTSGSSYNEQFF.

This clone was recorded only once. The chain is built from TRBV5-1 and TRBJ2-3; 8 nucleotides align to TRBD2. The CDR3 totals 17 residues. Germline trimming cut 4 bases from V and 7 bases from J; bases unmatched to any gene: 17. Germline loops: CDR1 SGHRS, CDR2 YFSETQ. Written as DNA, the CDR3 is TGCGCCAGCAGCGACTACCTTGGGAGCGGGAGTTCAAATACGCAGTATTTT. As protein: CASSDYLGSGSSNTQYF.

This clone appeared a single time. The chain couples TRBV28 to TRBJ2-7; possibly TRBD2 for D (7 bases). V lost 8 bases and J lost 2, with 13 bases in between. CDR1 is MDHEN and CDR2 is SYDVKM in the germline V gene. The CDR3 has 13 residues. CDR3 coding DNA: TGTGCCAGCGGGAGGGGGGCCACCTACGAGCAGTACTTC. Translating gives CASGRGATYEQYF.

This clone has only one observation. The chain joins TRBV6-6 to TRBJ2-7; 7 positions agree with TRBD2. From germline, CDR1 is MNHNY and CDR2 SVGAGI (reference sequence). CDR3 size: 14 residues. Trimming cost V 6 bases and J 0 bases; bases outside gene matches: 5. CDR3 sequence: CASSSGTTSYEQYF. CDR3 sequence (DNA): TGTGCCAGCAGCTCCGGGACTACCTCCTACGAGCAGTACTTC.

This chain links TRBV11-2 with TRBJ2-5, with 12 positions matching TRBD2. V lost 1 base and J lost 5; bases outside the gene matches: 5. This CDR3 has 16 amino acids. Germline-derived CDR1 and CDR2 are SGHAT and FQNNGV. The CDR3 loop is CASSLVPLAGGETQYF. The CDR3 DNA is TGTGCCAGCAGCTTAGTCCCGCTAGCGGGGGGGGAGACCCAGTACTTC.

This clone is termed large. The chain's CDR3 is CASSDRGFYEQYF. As DNA, the CDR3 is TGTGCCAGCAGTGACAGGGGGTTTTACGAGCAGTACTTC. This chain links TRBV27 with TRBJ2-7; 9 nucleotides match TRBD1. The CDR3 contains 13 residues. V trimming: 5 bases; J trimming: 4 bases; junction bases outside the gene matches: 3. CDR1 is MNHEY, CDR2 SMNVEV, per germline (reference sequence).

In this sample, this clone turned up once. J is TRBJ2-7 and V is TRBV5-6, with 7 bases identical to TRBD2. Germline V gene lookup returns CDR1 SGHDT and CDR2 YYEEEE. V gave up 1 base and J gave up 7 bases; unmatched junction bases: 11. This CDR3 has 15 amino acids. CDR3 loop: CASSLLGREVGEQYF. CDR3 nucleotide sequence: TGTGCCAGCAGCTTGCTAGGGAGGGAGGTAGGGGAGCAGTACTTC.